These T cell receptor beta chains were read from a single sample in a study of T-cell reconstitution after alpha-beta-depleted transplantation in children. Via MiXCR, TCRdb re-called the PCR reads, giving one row per CDR3 protein. In the table there are 140,000 to 150,000 distinct CDR3 sequences, 8.5% to 10% of which are singletons. The starting material was PBMCs, mostly from graft donor cells, obtained 180 days after TCRalphabeta/CD19-depleted stem cell transplant. These TCRs come from a female patient aged 2 to 10 who had a stem cell transplant for congenital amegakaryocytic thrombocytopenia, so the T cells may come from the graft donor. The CDR3 runs from the conserved cysteine through the conserved F or W. A D gene is named only where the DNA matches it firmly. Part of the rows lack a size; the others show once, few, many or a class for expanded clones.

clone size	V gene	D gene	J gene	CDR3 protein	CDR3 DNA
few	TRBV14	TRBD2	TRBJ2-1	CASSQALAVPRDEQFF	TGTGCCAGCAGCCAAGCACTAGCGGTTCCACGCGATGAGCAGTTCTTC
.	TRBV2	.	TRBJ1-4	CASSKERGPNEKLFF	TGTGCCAGCAGTAAAGAGCGGGGTCCTAACGAAAAACTGTTTTTC
many	TRBV29-1	.	TRBJ2-2	CSVEQREGVGELFF	TGCAGCGTTGAACAGCGCGAAGGGGTGGGGGAGCTGTTTTTT
few	TRBV27	.	TRBJ1-6	CASNRGRTYSPLHF	TGTGCCAGCAACCGCGGACGGACCTATTCACCCCTCCACTTT
few	TRBV25-1	TRBD2	TRBJ2-1	CASSEWGREGRQFF	TGTGCCAGCAGTGAATGGGGCAGGGAGGGCAGGCAGTTCTTC
few	TRBV7-9	.	TRBJ2-6	CASSPLRHVSGANVLTF	TGTGCCAGCAGCCCACTGCGGCATGTCTCTGGGGCCAACGTCCTGACTTTC
few	TRBV5-4	TRBD1	TRBJ1-2	CASSSRTGDGGGYTF	TGTGCCAGCAGCAGTAGGACAGGGGACGGAGGCGGCTACACCTTC
many	TRBV7-9	.	TRBJ2-5	CASRERGETQYF	TGTGCCAGCAGAGAGAGGGGGGAGACCCAGTACTTC
.	TRBV30	.	TRBJ1-6	CAWSTTGNSPLHF	TGTGCCTGGAGTACCACAGGGAATTCACCCCTCCACTTT
many	TRBV5-4	TRBD2	TRBJ2-1	CASSFSLAVRATYNEQFF	TGTGCCAGCAGCTTCTCACTAGCGGTGCGGGCCACCTACAATGAGCAGTTCTTC
.	TRBV4-2	.	TRBJ1-3	CASSQEHFAKGGAGNTIYF	TGTGCCAGCAGCCAAGAACATTTCGCCAAGGGAGGGGCTGGAAACACCATATATTTT
once	TRBV29-1	.	TRBJ1-1	CSVEGGRYYEAFF	TGCAGCGTTGAAGGGGGTAGATACTATGAAGCTTTCTTT
few	TRBV12-3/TRBV12-4	TRBD1	TRBJ1-6	CASSQRQGGSPLHF	TGTGCCAGCAGCCAGCGACAGGGGGGTTCACCCCTCCACTTT
.	TRBV12-3/TRBV12-4	TRBD1	TRBJ1-2	CASNSGTGRDGYTF	TGTGCCAGCAACTCGGGGACAGGGAGGGATGGCTACACCTTC
many	TRBV20-1	.	TRBJ1-5	CAWGELLYNQPQHF	TGCGCTTGGGGGGAGCTATTATACAATCAGCCCCAGCATTTT
few	TRBV29-1	TRBD2	TRBJ2-7	CSVEVASGTYEQYF	TGCAGCGTTGAAGTGGCTAGCGGGACCTACGAGCAGTACTTC
many	TRBV9	TRBD2	TRBJ2-2	CASSPRLAGVNTGELFF	TGTGCCAGCAGCCCCAGACTAGCGGGGGTGAACACCGGGGAGCTGTTTTTT
few	TRBV7-3	.	TRBJ2-1	CASSLKGGFEQFF	TGTGCCAGCAGCTTAAAGGGGGGTTTTGAGCAGTTCTTC
many	TRBV25-1	.	TRBJ2-5	CASSGETQYF	TGTGCCAGCAGCGGTGAGACCCAGTACTTC
many	TRBV7-8	.	TRBJ1-5	CASSSPRNQPQHF	TGTGCCAGCAGCTCCCCTAGAAATCAGCCCCAGCATTTT